One sample yielded the 2 T cell receptor beta chains listed below, sequenced in a study of T cell repertoires in cytomegalovirus infection. These receptors have no identified antigens. TCRdb redid the calling of the reads with MiXCR, one entry per CDR3 protein. Of about 160,000 distinct CDR3 sequences listed, approximately 21% were seen once; the top ten hold 25%. The source material was CD8+ T cells from cultured PBMCs, sampled from culture after CMV antigen stimulation. All receptors come from a human donor in good health (CMV status not recorded). Some clones in this sample may be carry-over from other donors' samples.

This clonotype was observed many times. This chain links TRBV12-3 or TRBV12-4 with TRBJ1-6; maybe TRBD1 (5 bases). This CDR3 is 14 amino acids long. The V gene lost 3 bases and the J gene lost 9 bases, with 12 bases spanning the gap. The CDR3 spells CASSFPGGSSPLHF. The CDR3 nucleotides read TGTGCCAGCAGTTTCCCCGGGGGAAGTTCACCCCTCCACTTT.

This clonotype appeared a single time. This rearrangement joins TRBV24-1 to TRBJ2-1; D gene uncertain. Per germline, CDR1 KGHDR and CDR2 SFDVKD. The V end was cut by 6 bases, the J end by 9 bases, with 11 bases between. CDR3 length equals 12 residues. The CDR3 sequence: CATSSGVSEQFF. Written as DNA, the CDR3 is TGTGCCACCAGTTCAGGCGTCAGTGAGCAGTTCTTC.